The subject of this entry is one TCR beta chain. The sample comes from a study of OX40 agonist ivuxolimab in advanced cancers. Looking at the study overall: An anti-OX40 (CD134) antibody with agonistic activity, ivuxolimab, was administered to patients.

The assay was immunoSEQ multiplex PCR, and TCRdb's table has in-frame clones only and misses some. In the table there are approximately 45,000 clones, 80% of which are singletons. The clonotype was recovered from an adult with an advanced solid tumor such as melanoma, head and neck, liver or kidney cancer. Material: CD4+ or CD8+ T cells sorted from blood, obtained in a trial of the OX40 agonist ivuxolimab.

Here the CDR3 DNA reads TGTGCCAGCAGCCCGGGACTAGGGGTTAATGGGGAGACCCAGTACTTC. This encodes CASSPGLGVNGETQYF. This sequence joins TRBV7-2 and TRBJ2-5; TRBD2 matches at 8 bases. This CDR3 spans 16 amino acids. The V and J ends lost 5 bases and 5 bases, in that order; junction bases with no gene match: 13. Germline V gene sequence: CDR1 SGHTA, CDR2 FQGNSA.